This T cell receptor (beta chain) is from a study of blood T cell repertoires in COVID-19 (dated by TCRdb to the early 2020s). For the wider study: Samples covering the acute and convalescent phases of COVID-19 were provided by collaborators in the United States, Italy and Spain. Sample metadata almost always included a de-identified subject ID, COVID-19 status, age in years and sex. Where HLA class I and class II types were available, the types were taken from metadata supplied by the sample provider, not from assay-based typing. Deeply sampled blood TCRbeta repertoires from subjects exposed to, actively infected with, or recovered from COVID-19 were included in the dataset. A freely available public database, intended as a resource for researchers studying the immune response to SARS-CoV-2, is where the repertoires were released. Samples came from the ongoing ImmuneRACE study (first 160 participants) plus 1,254 subjects from 6 global collaborators. The prospective study material was composed of cDNA or gDNA derived from T cells, B-cell-depleted T cells, or PBMCs. The study at large found these results: How much clinical and demographic metadata was included differed by source and by participant, and the metadata was provided uncurated.

Whole blood was collected in K2EDTA tubes by collaborating institutions according to the institutions' own protocols. Collaborator samples were shipped for TCRbeta analysis as frozen whole blood, isolated PBMCs, or DNA extracted from either sample type. The immunoSEQ Assay, a bias-controlled multiplex PCR, was used to amplify TCRbeta CDR3 regions from genomic DNA. The published analysis was carried out like this. The number of nucleated cells in each sample was estimated from the amplification of reference gene primers within the assay. Sequence reads were collapsed and filtered to measure the absolute abundance of every unique TCRbeta CDR3 rearrangement. For each sample, productive Simpson clonality was calculated as the square root of Simpson's diversity index across productive rearrangements. TCRdb mirrors the immuneACCESS table, restricted to in-frame sequences. Some clones are absent from its copies; in checked studies, under half trace to an unresolved V gene, and the reason for the others is unknown. V, J and clone size were drawn from that table, and D and trimming were deduced from the DNA. The sample table shows more than 250,000 clones, and 65% to 90% are seen once. 5.1% of the sample is taken by the ten largest.

A word on this clone: Its recognized antigen is unknown. Per-base qualities were not stored, and no clone one base away is much larger.

The CDR3 has 17 amino acids, counting the end cysteine and phenylalanine. Just the 51-base CDR3 DNA is kept, in frame starting at base 1. At the junction V is shortened by 5 bases and J by 7 bases, with 24 bases in between. CDR1 and CDR2, per the germline V gene, are MDHEN and SYDVKM. In this chain, TRBV28 is recombined with TRBJ1-5; the D gene remains uncertain. Material: peripheral blood. The source is a man aged 45-65 years with active or convalescent COVID-19. The CDR3 has the sequence CASSLRTGVRSGQPQHF. The bases read TGTGCCAGCAGTCTTAGGACCGGCGTGAGGTCGGGGCAGCCCCAGCATTTT.